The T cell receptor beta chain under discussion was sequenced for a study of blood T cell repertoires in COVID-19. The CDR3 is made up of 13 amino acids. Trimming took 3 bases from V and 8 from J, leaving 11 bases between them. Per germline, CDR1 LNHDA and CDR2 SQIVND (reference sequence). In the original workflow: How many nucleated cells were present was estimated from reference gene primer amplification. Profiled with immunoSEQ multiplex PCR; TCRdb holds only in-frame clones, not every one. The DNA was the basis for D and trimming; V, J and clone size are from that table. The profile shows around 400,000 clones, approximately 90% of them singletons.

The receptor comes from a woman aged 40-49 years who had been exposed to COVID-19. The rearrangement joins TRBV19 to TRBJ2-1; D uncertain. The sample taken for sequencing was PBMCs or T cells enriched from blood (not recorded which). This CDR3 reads CASSMSLLDEQFF. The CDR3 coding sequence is TGTGCCAGTAGTATGAGTCTTCTCGATGAGCAGTTCTTC.